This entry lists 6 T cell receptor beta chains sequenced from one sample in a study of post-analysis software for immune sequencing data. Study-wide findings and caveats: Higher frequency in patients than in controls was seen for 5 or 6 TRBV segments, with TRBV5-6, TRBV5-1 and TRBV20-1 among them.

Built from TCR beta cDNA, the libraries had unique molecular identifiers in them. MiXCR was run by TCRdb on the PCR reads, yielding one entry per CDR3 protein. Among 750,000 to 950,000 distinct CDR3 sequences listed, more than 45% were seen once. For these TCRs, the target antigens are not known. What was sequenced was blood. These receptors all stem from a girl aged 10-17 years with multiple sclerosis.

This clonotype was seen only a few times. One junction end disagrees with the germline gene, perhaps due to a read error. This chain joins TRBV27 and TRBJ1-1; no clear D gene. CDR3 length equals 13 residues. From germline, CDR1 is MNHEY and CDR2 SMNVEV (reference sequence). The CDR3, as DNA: TGTGCCAGCGGTTTCAGCCACCACACTGAAGCTTTCTTT. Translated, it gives CASGFSHHTEAFF.

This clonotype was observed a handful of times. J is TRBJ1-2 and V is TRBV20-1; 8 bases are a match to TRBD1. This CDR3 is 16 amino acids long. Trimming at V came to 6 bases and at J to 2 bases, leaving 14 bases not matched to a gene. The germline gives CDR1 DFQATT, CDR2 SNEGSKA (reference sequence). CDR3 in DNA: TGCAGTGCAGACAGATTGGACAGGGAGATAAACTATGGCTACACCTTC. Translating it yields CSADRLDREINYGYTF.

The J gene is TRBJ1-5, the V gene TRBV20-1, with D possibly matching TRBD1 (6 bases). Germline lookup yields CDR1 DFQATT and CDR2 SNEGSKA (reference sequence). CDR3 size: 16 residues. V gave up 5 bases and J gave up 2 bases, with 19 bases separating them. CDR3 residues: CSAYTGYPSGNQPQHF. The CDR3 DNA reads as TGCAGTGCTTATACAGGGTACCCCTCAGGCAATCAGCCCCAGCATTTT.

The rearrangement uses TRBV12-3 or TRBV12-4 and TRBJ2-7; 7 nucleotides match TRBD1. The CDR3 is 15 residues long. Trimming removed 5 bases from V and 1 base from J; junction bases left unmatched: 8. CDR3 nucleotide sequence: TGTGCCAGCAGTGGGACAGCCGGCTTTTCCTACGAGCAGTACTTC. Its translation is CASSGTAGFSYEQYF.

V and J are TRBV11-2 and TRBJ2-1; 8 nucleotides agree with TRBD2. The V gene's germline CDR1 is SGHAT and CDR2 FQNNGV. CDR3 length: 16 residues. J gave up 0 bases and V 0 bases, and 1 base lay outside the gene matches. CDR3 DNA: TGTGCCAGCAGCTTAGATCTAGCGGGCTCCTACAATGAGCAGTTCTTC. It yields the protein CASSLDLAGSYNEQFF.

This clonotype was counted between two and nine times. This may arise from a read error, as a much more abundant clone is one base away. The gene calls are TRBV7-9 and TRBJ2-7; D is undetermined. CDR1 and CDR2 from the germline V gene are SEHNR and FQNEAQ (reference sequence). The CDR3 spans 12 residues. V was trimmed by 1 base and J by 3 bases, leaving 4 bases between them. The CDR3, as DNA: TGTGCCAGCAGCTTAGTGGACTACGAGCAGTACTTC. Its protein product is CASSLVDYEQYF. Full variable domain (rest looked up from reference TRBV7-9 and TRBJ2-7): DTGVSQNPRHKITKRGQNVTFRCDPISEHNRLYWYRQTLGQGPEFLTYFQNEAQLEKSRLLSDRFSAERPKGSFSTLEIQRTEQGDSAMYLCASSLVDYEQYFGPGTRLTVT.